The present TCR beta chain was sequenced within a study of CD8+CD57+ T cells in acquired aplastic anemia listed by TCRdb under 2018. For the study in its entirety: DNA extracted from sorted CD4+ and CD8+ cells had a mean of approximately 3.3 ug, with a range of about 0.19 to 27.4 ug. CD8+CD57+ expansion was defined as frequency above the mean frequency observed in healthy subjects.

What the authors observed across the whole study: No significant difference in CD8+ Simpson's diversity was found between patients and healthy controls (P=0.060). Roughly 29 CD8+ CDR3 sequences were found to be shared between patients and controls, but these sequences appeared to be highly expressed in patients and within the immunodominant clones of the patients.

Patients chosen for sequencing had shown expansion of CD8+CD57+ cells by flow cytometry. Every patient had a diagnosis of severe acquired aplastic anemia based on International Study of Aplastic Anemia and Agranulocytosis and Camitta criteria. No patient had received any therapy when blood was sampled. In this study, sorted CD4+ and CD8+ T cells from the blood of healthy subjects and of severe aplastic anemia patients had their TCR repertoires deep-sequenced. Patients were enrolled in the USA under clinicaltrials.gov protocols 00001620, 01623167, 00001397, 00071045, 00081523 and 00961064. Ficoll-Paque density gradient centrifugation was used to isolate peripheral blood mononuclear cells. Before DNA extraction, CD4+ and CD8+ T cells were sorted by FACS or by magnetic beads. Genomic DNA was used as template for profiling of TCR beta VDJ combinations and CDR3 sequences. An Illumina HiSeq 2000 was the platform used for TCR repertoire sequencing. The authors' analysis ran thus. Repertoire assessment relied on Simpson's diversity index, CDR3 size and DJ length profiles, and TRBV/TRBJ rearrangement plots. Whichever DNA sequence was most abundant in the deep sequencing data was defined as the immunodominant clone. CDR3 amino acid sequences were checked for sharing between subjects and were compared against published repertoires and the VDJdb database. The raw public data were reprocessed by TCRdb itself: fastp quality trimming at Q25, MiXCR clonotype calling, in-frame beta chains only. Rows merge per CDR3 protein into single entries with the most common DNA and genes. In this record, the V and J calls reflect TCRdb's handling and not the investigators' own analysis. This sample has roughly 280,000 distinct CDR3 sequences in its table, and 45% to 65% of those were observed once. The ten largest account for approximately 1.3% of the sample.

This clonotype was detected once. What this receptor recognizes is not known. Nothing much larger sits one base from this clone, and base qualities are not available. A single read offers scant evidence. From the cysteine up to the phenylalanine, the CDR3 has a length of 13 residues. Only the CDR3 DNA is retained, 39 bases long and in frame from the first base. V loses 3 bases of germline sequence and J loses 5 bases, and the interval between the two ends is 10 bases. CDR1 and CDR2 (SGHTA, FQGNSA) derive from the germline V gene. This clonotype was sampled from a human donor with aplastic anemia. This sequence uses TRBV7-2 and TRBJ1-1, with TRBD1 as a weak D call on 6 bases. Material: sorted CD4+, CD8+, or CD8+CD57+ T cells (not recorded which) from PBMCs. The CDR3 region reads CASSFGQTTEAFF. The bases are TGTGCCAGCAGCTTCGGACAGACTACTGAAGCTTTCTTT.